A selection of T cell receptor beta chains follows, all from one sample in a study of cytomegalovirus exposure and HLA in healthy donors. This table comes from immunoSEQ multiplex PCR, and its TCRdb copy is limited to in-frame clones, with some not included. The sample has approximately 130,000 clones; around 72% are singletons. What was sequenced was PBMCs. The receptors shown here come from a woman aged 40 to 55 in good health and CMV-seronegative. CDR3s include the opening cysteine and the closing phenylalanine or tryptophan. A D gene is named only where the DNA matches it firmly. Not all rows give a size; the values are once, few, many and, for expanded clones, a class.

d_call | j_call | clone_size | v_call | cdr3_aa | cdr3_nt
. | TRBJ1-6 | . | TRBV30 | CALKRDLAYNSPLHF | TGTGCCTTAAAGAGGGATCTCGCCTATAATTCACCCCTCCACTTT
. | TRBJ2-5 | . | TRBV19 | CATSSGQLETQYF | TGTGCCACCTCCTCCGGACAGCTGGAGACCCAGTACTTC
TRBD2 | TRBJ2-3 | . | TRBV7-9 | CASSPGLADFTDTQYF | TGTGCCAGCAGCCCGGGACTAGCGGACTTCACAGATACGCAGTATTTT
. | TRBJ1-2 | . | TRBV6-1 | CASSTRGGYGYTF | TGTGCCAGCAGTACCAGGGGCGGCTATGGCTACACCTTC
TRBD2 | TRBJ2-3 | . | TRBV30 | CAWTTSGSTDTQYF | TGTGCCTGGACAACTAGCGGGAGCACAGATACGCAGTATTTT
TRBD1 | TRBJ1-2 | . | TRBV28 | CASSPGTANYGYTF | TGTGCCAGCAGTCCGGGGACAGCGAACTATGGCTACACCTTC
TRBD2 | TRBJ2-1 | . | TRBV7-9 | CASSQKREWDEQFF | TGTGCCAGCAGCCAGAAGCGGGAGTGGGATGAGCAGTTCTTC
. | TRBJ2-7 | . | TRBV28 | CASSLGGLSPYEQYF | TGTGCCAGCAGTTTGGGTGGACTGAGCCCCTACGAGCAGTACTTC
. | TRBJ2-1 | few | TRBV6-1 | CASSPSGVREFF | TGTGCCAGCAGTCCCTCAGGGGTTCGCGAATTCTTC
. | TRBJ2-5 | . | TRBV7-9 | CASSLPGQTLETQYF | TGTGCCAGCAGCCTCCCTGGCCAGACTCTCGAGACCCAGTACTTC
. | TRBJ1-1 | . | TRBV10-3 | CAISAGEAEAFF | TGTGCCATCAGTGCGGGGGAAGCTGAAGCTTTCTTT
TRBD1 | TRBJ2-2 | . | TRBV29-1 | CSAQAGTVVTGELFF | TGCAGCGCCCAGGCCGGGACAGTAGTAACCGGGGAGCTGTTTTTT
TRBD2 | TRBJ2-3 | . | TRBV27 | CASSFGALAGVVDTQYF | TGTGCCAGCAGTTTTGGGGCCCTAGCGGGAGTAGTAGATACGCAGTATTTT
. | TRBJ2-2 | once | TRBV15 | CATKWTANTGELFF | TGTGCCACCAAATGGACAGCGAACACCGGGGAGCTGTTTTTT
. | TRBJ1-4 | . | TRBV5-5 | CAGSLGALSGNEKLFF | TGTGCCGGCAGCTTGGGGGCCCTATCGGGAAATGAAAAACTGTTTTTT
TRBD2 | TRBJ2-1 | . | TRBV7-2 | CASSPQGSLAGEEQFF | TGTGCCAGCAGCCCCCAGGGTAGTCTAGCGGGGGAAGAGCAGTTCTTC
TRBD1 | TRBJ2-4 | . | TRBV5-1 | CASSLEKKGAVKNIQYF | TGCGCCAGCAGCTTGGAGAAGAAGGGGGCAGTCAAAAACATTCAGTACTTC
TRBD1 | TRBJ1-6 | . | TRBV2 | CASSEAGQNSPLHF | TGTGCCAGCAGTGAAGCGGGACAGAATTCACCCCTCCACTTT
. | TRBJ2-1 | . | TRBV6-6 | CASSYTGLYHNEQFF | TGTGCCAGCAGTTACACAGGGTTGTACCACAATGAGCAGTTCTTC
TRBD2 | TRBJ2-7 | few | TRBV9 | CASSATSGPVPYEQYF | TGTGCCAGCAGCGCAACTAGCGGCCCAGTTCCCTACGAGCAGTACTTC
. | TRBJ1-1 | . | TRBV11-3 | CASSLAGNTEAFF | TGTGCCAGCAGCTTAGCAGGGAACACTGAAGCTTTCTTT
. | TRBJ2-6 | . | TRBV30 | CACQPGTPGANVLTF | TGTGCCTGTCAGCCAGGGACACCTGGGGCCAACGTCCTGACTTTC
TRBD2 | TRBJ2-1 | . | TRBV6-6 | CASRRTSGTYNEQFF | TGTGCCAGCAGGCGGACTAGCGGGACATACAATGAGCAGTTCTTC
. | TRBJ2-5 | . | TRBV29-1 | CSVEGPGETQYF | TGCAGCGTGGAGGGGCCCGGAGAGACCCAGTACTTC